This T cell receptor (beta chain) was obtained from a study of T cells expressing NK-cell markers (dated by TCRdb to about 2020). Regarding the complete study: TCR beta-chain repertoires were profiled in sorted CD3+CD56+NKG2C+, CD3+CD56+NKG2C- and CD3+CD56-NKG2C+ T-cell subsets from several donors. Among the eight sequenced donors, seven were HCMV-seropositive and one was HCMV-seronegative. The study sequenced eight donors, all healthy volunteers chosen at random: three men and five women. The libraries were sequenced on Illumina HiSeq 2000/2500, MiSeq or NextSeq, producing 2 x 150 bp reads. On the study overall, not on this receptor specifically: Whether the expanded NKG2C-expressing T cell clones were specific for HCMV antigens remained unclear. In over five donors, the dominant CD3+CD56+NKG2C+ clonotypes were found to rank among the top 10 CD8+ clonotypes and to make up roughly 1.0-7.5% of CD8+ T cells. Those dominant clonotypes were again the most abundant among CD3+CD56-NKG2C+ cells in four donors, at about 28.3-65%.

HCMV serostatus was determined by detecting HCMV-specific IgG in serum with a commercial ELISA kit. Peripheral blood mononuclear cells were isolated from blood by Ficoll density gradient centrifugation. TCRdb shows the sequencer as Illumina HiSeq 2000. TCR beta cDNA libraries were made by 5'RACE template switching that added a universal primer site and unique molecular identifiers. cDNA synthesis was primed from the TCR beta constant segment, followed by two successive PCR amplification steps. The source study handled its data this way. Reads were demultiplexed and grouped by UMI with MIGEC, and clonotypes were assembled and quantified with MiTCR. To exclude erroneous sequences, any TCR cDNA sequence not supported by at least two reads was discarded. The tcR package was used for downstream repertoire analysis, and clonotypes were matched between fractions using CDR3 nucleotide sequence together with V segment. Antigen specificity was annotated against VDJdb with VDJmatch, allowing one amino acid substitution in CDR3. TCRdb reprocessed the reads, and each CDR3 protein sequence is entered once, without DNA. The V and J calls were not made by the authors but by TCRdb's processing. The table held for this sample gives almost 450,000 distinct CDR3 sequences. 7.3% of the sample belongs to the ten largest clones.

The cysteine opens and the phenylalanine closes a CDR3 of 15 amino acids. DNA is not on record. The germline V gene specifies ENHRY as CDR1 and SYGVKD as CDR2. Remarks on this clonotype: Its cognate antigen has yet to be identified.

The TCR comes from a woman aged 18-70 years in good health. This chain joins TRBV10-3 to TRBJ2-2; TCRdb's assignment of TRBD1 cannot be checked, as there is no DNA. The source material was blood T cells: a sorted CD56 or NKG2C T cell subset, CD4+ or CD8+ T cells, or bulk PBMC T cells (not recorded which). The CDR3 corresponds to CAISEEGPGTGELFF.